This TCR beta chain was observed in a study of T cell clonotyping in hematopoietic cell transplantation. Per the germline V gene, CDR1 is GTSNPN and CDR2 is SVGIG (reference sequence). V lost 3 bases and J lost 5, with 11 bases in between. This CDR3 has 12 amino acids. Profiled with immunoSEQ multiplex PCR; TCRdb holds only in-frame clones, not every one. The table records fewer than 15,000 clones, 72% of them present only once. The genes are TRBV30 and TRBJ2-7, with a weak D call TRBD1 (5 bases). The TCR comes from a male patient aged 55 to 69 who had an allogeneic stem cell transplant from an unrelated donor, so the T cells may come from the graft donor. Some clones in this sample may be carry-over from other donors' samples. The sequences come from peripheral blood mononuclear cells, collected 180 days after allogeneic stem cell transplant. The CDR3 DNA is TGTGCCTGGAGCGGAAGGGGCGACGAGCAGTACTTC. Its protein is CAWSGRGDEQYF.